This TCR beta chain originates from a study of OX40 agonist ivuxolimab in advanced cancers. Overall study: Cohort: more than 75% men, mean age roughly 60, aged roughly 20 to 79. A history of anti-PD-1, anti-PD-L1 or anti-CTLA-4 therapy was acceptable, and roughly 40% had some. The study's findings and limits: The study observed clonal expansion of CD4+ and CD8+ blood T cells by week 6 at 0.1 to 3.0 mg/kg. On average, a greater number of expanded clones characterised CD8+ T cells relative to CD4+.

Germline V gives CDR1 MNHEY, CDR2 SMNVEV (reference sequence). V gave up 3 bases and J gave up 2 bases; unmatched junction bases: 12. CDR3 length: 18 amino acids. To note about this clone: The antigen remains unidentified.

Clones were read by immunoSEQ multiplex PCR, and TCRdb kept only the in-frame ones, dropping some. The sample holds approximately 69,000 clones, approximately 84% seen once. The TCR comes from an adult with an advanced solid tumor such as melanoma, head and neck, liver or kidney cancer. V and J are TRBV27 and TRBJ2-3; 9 bases agree with TRBD2. Source: CD4+ or CD8+ T cells sorted from blood, taken in a trial of the OX40 agonist ivuxolimab. This CDR3 is CASSFLNLASGDTDTQYF. CDR3 sequence (DNA): TGTGCCAGCAGTTTTCTAAATTTGGCTAGCGGGGACACAGATACGCAGTATTTT.